These T cell receptor beta chains were read from a single sample in a study of blood T cell repertoires in COVID-19. Repertoires were generated with immunoSEQ multiplex PCR, while TCRdb's copy carries only in-frame clones and drops some. The data hold approximately 280,000 clones, with around 89% observed a single time. Sequencing input: peripheral blood. Receptor source: a middle-aged man with acute or convalescent COVID-19. The CDR3 runs from the conserved cysteine through the conserved F or W. A D gene is named only where the DNA matches it firmly. Clone size is given for some rows only: seen once, a few or many times, or a class if the clone is expanded.

V	size	J	D	DNA	CDR3
TRBV19	once	TRBJ2-7	-	TGTGCCAGTAGTAACACCGGGACATTCTACTCCTACGAGCAGTACTTC	CASSNTGTFYSYEQYF
TRBV18	-	TRBJ1-2	-	TGTGCCAGCTCACCAACGACAACTAACTATGGCTACACCTTC	CASSPTTTNYGYTF
TRBV5-5	-	TRBJ1-1	-	TGTGCCAGCAGTCCGACATTGAACACTGAAGCTTTCTTT	CASSPTLNTEAFF
TRBV10-3	-	TRBJ2-2	TRBD1	TGTGCCATCAGCGGTGACAGGGTGAGCGGGGAGCTGTTTTTT	CAISGDRVSGELFF
TRBV4-1	-	TRBJ1-5	-	TGCGCCAGCAGCCAAGAGCTACTCGAGGATTTGACGCGGCCCCAGCATTTT	CASSQELLEDLTRPQHF
TRBV2	-	TRBJ1-1	-	TGTGCCAGCACCAGAGGGGGGGGCTTGAACACTGAAGCTTTCTTT	CASTRGGGLNTEAFF
TRBV6-2/TRBV6-3	once	TRBJ2-7	-	TGTGCCAGCAGTTATGGGTCTGGATGGGCAACTTCCTACGAGCAGTACTTC	CASSYGSGWATSYEQYF
TRBV10-3	-	TRBJ2-5	-	TGTGCCATCAGTGAGTCATTGGGGCCAGAGACCCAGTACTTC	CAISESLGPETQYF
TRBV3-1/TRBV3-2	-	TRBJ1-2	-	TGTGCCAGCAGCCAAGACGGGACACTTTCCTATGGCTACACCTTC	CASSQDGTLSYGYTF
TRBV6-1	few	TRBJ2-1	TRBD2	TGTGCCAGCAGTGAAATGAGCGGGGGGGCCGATGAGCAGTTCTTC	CASSEMSGGADEQFF
TRBV30	-	TRBJ1-3	TRBD1	TGTGCCTGGAGTGTAGAGGGACAGTTCTCTGGAAACACCATATATTTT	CAWSVEGQFSGNTIYF
TRBV24-1	-	TRBJ2-3	-	TGTGCCACCCAGGCGGACGGGGGCACAGATACGCAGTATTTT	CATQADGGTDTQYF
TRBV27	once	TRBJ2-7	TRBD1	TGTGCCAGCAGTCCCCGGACAGGAAGCTCCTACGAGCAGTACTTC	CASSPRTGSSYEQYF
TRBV6-5	-	TRBJ1-1	TRBD1	TGTGCCAGCAGCTATCCAGGGGGCGGGACTTTCTTT	CASSYPGGGTFF
TRBV19	-	TRBJ1-4	-	TGTGCCAGTGGGGACACGGTAACAACTAATGAAAAACTGTTTTTT	CASGDTVTTNEKLFF